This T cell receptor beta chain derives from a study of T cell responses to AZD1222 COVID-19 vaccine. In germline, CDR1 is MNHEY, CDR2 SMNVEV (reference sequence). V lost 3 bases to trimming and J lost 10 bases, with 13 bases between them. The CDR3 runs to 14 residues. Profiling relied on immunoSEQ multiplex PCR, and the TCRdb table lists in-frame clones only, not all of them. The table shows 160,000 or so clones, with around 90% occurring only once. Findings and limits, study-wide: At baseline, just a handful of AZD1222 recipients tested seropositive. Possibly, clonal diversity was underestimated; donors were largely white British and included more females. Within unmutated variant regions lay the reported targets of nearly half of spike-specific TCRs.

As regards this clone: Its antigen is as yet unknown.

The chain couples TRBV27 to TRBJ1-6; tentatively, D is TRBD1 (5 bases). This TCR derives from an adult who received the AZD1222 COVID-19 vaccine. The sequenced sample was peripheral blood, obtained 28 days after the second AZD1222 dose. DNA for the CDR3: TGTGCCAGCAGTTTGATCTGGGGGGAATCACCCCTCCACTTT. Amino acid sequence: CASSLIWGESPLHF.